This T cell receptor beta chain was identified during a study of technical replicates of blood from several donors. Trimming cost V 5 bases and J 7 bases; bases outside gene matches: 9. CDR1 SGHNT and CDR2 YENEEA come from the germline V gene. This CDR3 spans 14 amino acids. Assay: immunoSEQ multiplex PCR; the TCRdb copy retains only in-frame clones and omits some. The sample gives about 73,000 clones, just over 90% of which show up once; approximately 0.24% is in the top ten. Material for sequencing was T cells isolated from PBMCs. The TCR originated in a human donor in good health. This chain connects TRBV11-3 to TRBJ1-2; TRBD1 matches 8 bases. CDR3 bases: TGTGCCAGCAGCCCCAGTCAGGGGGCGCCTGGCTACACCTTC. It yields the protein CASSPSQGAPGYTF.